The rows below give T cell receptor beta chains drawn from one sample of a study of spatial heterogeneity in lung cancer. TCRdb itself ran the 5' RACE reads through MiXCR, one entry per CDR3 protein. The sample shows 13,000 or so distinct CDR3 sequences, about 3% of them seen only once. The specimen was lung tumor tissue, collected at surgery. Receptors originate from a male donor with early-stage non-small cell lung cancer. The CDR3 runs from the conserved cysteine through the conserved F or W. D genes are given only for firm matches. Expanded clones get a size class; other rows say once, few or many, or leave the size out.

d_gene	abundance	v_gene	j_gene	CDR3aa	CDR3nt
.	.	TRBV2	TRBJ2-1	CASSAQGRSSYNEQFF	TGTGCCAGCAGTGCACAGGGACGGAGCTCCTACAATGAGCAGTTCTTC
TRBD1	many	TRBV5-1	TRBJ1-2	CASSLIPPPGQGNGYTF	TGCGCCAGCAGCTTGATCCCGCCGCCGGGACAGGGCAACGGCTACACCTTC
TRBD1	many	TRBV24-1	TRBJ1-5	CATSAGQGLSNQPQHF	TGTGCCACCAGTGCCGGACAGGGGTTGAGCAATCAGCCCCAGCATTTT
.	many	TRBV9	TRBJ2-3	CASSRGRGSADTQYF	TGTGCCAGCAGCCGGGGGCGGGGGAGTGCAGATACGCAGTATTTT
TRBD1	many	TRBV11-2	TRBJ1-3	CASRQGALRNTIYF	TGTGCCAGCAGGCAGGGGGCGCTTCGAAACACCATATATTTT
.	.	TRBV7-2	TRBJ2-3	CASSLLSGVRVGTDTQYF	TGTGCCAGCAGCTTACTGTCGGGGGTAAGGGTTGGCACAGATACGCAGTATTTT
.	many	TRBV2	TRBJ1-5	CASSEERRQDPNNQPQHF	TGTGCCAGCAGTGAAGAGAGGAGACAGGATCCTAACAATCAGCCCCAGCATTTT
.	many	TRBV6-4	TRBJ1-1	CASSDIRGRAFF	TGTGCCAGCAGTGATATTAGGGGTCGAGCTTTCTTT
.	many	TRBV12-3/TRBV12-4	TRBJ1-1	CASSPPGPTEAFF	TGTGCCAGCAGTCCCCCTGGGCCTACTGAAGCTTTCTTT
TRBD1	.	TRBV7-2	TRBJ2-1	CASSTGTGSYNEQFF	TGTGCCAGCAGCACCGGGACAGGGTCCTACAATGAGCAGTTCTTC
TRBD1	many	TRBV18	TRBJ2-7	CASSPSRQGGTYEQYF	TGTGCCAGCTCACCGAGCCGACAGGGCGGCACCTACGAGCAGTACTTC
TRBD2	many	TRBV14	TRBJ2-1	CASSQPGLAGLNEQFF	TGTGCCAGCAGCCAACCAGGACTAGCGGGTCTCAATGAGCAGTTCTTC
TRBD2	medium-sized	TRBV7-2	TRBJ2-5	CASSQTSGGVKGTQYF	TGTGCCAGCAGCCAGACTAGCGGGGGCGTAAAAGGGACCCAGTACTTC
.	many	TRBV7-9	TRBJ2-3	CASSSPLAYSTDTQYF	TGTGCCAGCAGCTCTCCCCTCGCTTATAGCACAGATACGCAGTATTTT
.	medium-sized	TRBV12-3/TRBV12-4	TRBJ1-1	CASSSLGRTALMNTEAFF	TGTGCCAGCAGTTCCCTAGGGAGGACAGCACTTATGAACACTGAAGCTTTCTTT
.	.	TRBV4-3	TRBJ1-5	CASSQVVLGNQPQHF	TGCGCCAGCAGCCAAGTGGTGCTGGGCAATCAGCCCCAGCATTTT
.	.	TRBV5-1	TRBJ1-1	CASSSQAWDTEAFF	TGCGCCAGCAGCTCCCAGGCCTGGGACACTGAAGCTTTCTTT
.	many	TRBV24-1	TRBJ1-4	CATRRRPPHNEKLFF	TGTGCCACCAGACGTCGTCCCCCACATAATGAAAAACTGTTTTTT
.	many	TRBV9	TRBJ2-1	CASSVSGSSYNEQFF	TGTGCCAGCAGCGTATCTGGGAGCTCCTACAATGAGCAGTTCTTC
.	medium-sized	TRBV29-1	TRBJ1-4	CSVEDPRGREKLFF	TGCAGCGTTGAAGACCCCCGGGGACGAGAAAAACTGTTTTTT
.	medium-sized	TRBV30	TRBJ1-5	CAWSTRTAYQPQHF	TGTGCCTGGAGTACCCGGACAGCATATCAGCCCCAGCATTTT
.	many	TRBV20-1	TRBJ1-1	CSARDSRDSAEAFF	TGCAGTGCTAGAGATAGTAGGGATTCGGCTGAAGCTTTCTTT
TRBD1	many	TRBV19	TRBJ1-5	CASSRDRVGGRNQPQHF	TGTGCCAGTAGTAGGGACAGGGTTGGTGGTCGCAATCAGCCCCAGCATTTT
.	many	TRBV28	TRBJ1-2	CASRLLSGAGYGYTF	TGTGCCAGCAGGCTACTAAGTGGGGCTGGTTATGGCTACACCTTC
TRBD2	many	TRBV11-3	TRBJ2-1	CASSLGSAGGLYEQFF	TGTGCCAGCAGCTTAGGATCGGCGGGGGGGCTCTATGAGCAGTTCTTC
TRBD2	medium-sized	TRBV12-3/TRBV12-4	TRBJ2-2	CASSAGGPTGELFF	TGTGCCAGCAGTGCGGGGGGACCAACCGGGGAGCTGTTTTTT
.	many	TRBV5-4	TRBJ2-1	CASSLAGVYEQFF	TGTGCCAGCAGCTTGGCCGGGGTATATGAGCAGTTCTTC
TRBD1	many	TRBV7-2	TRBJ2-7	CASSSGQGGEQYF	TGTGCCAGCAGCTCCGGACAGGGCGGGGAGCAGTACTTC
.	many	TRBV10-1	TRBJ2-2	CASSLNANTGELFF	TGCGCCAGCAGTCTAAACGCGAACACCGGGGAGCTGTTTTTT
.	many	TRBV29-1	TRBJ2-2	CSVRSGKNTGELFF	TGCAGCGTTAGGAGTGGGAAGAACACCGGGGAGCTGTTTTTT
.	many	TRBV4-1	TRBJ2-3	CASSQVARGNTDTQYF	TGCGCCAGCAGCCAAGTTGCGCGGGGAAACACAGATACGCAGTATTTT
.	.	TRBV20-1	TRBJ1-2	CSARRTPYGYTF	TGCAGTGCTAGACGGACACCCTATGGCTACACCTTC
.	many	TRBV7-2	TRBJ1-2	CASSPWGGRDDGYTF	TGTGCCAGCAGCCCCTGGGGGGGCAGGGATGATGGCTACACCTTC
.	medium-sized	TRBV11-2	TRBJ2-2	CASRGSGTGGPGELFF	TGTGCCAGCAGGGGTTCCGGGACCGGTGGACCCGGGGAGCTGTTTTTT
.	many	TRBV4-2	TRBJ1-1	CASSWQNSLDTEAFF	TGTGCCAGCAGCTGGCAGAATTCATTGGACACTGAAGCTTTCTTT
TRBD1	many	TRBV12-3/TRBV12-4	TRBJ2-2	CASSLDPGQGTGELFF	TGTGCCAGCAGTTTAGACCCGGGACAGGGCACCGGGGAGCTGTTTTTT
.	medium-sized	TRBV4-1	TRBJ1-5	CASSQGDGTRDQPQHF	TGCGCCAGCAGCCAAGGAGATGGGACACGGGATCAGCCCCAGCATTTT
.	many	TRBV3-1	TRBJ2-7	CASSLPYEQYF	TGTGCCAGCAGCCTTCCCTACGAGCAGTACTTC
TRBD1	medium-sized	TRBV29-1	TRBJ1-5	CSVRQGGDSQPQHF	TGCAGCGTTAGACAGGGAGGAGATAGTCAGCCCCAGCATTTT
TRBD1	medium-sized	TRBV2	TRBJ1-6	CASSEEDRAWGHYNSPLHF	TGTGCCAGCAGTGAAGAGGACAGGGCGTGGGGCCACTATAATTCACCCCTCCACTTT
.	medium-sized	TRBV30	TRBJ2-3	CACYFGGDTQYF	TGTGCCTGTTACTTCGGGGGAGATACGCAGTATTTT
.	many	TRBV23-1	TRBJ1-4	CASSLGIPRANEKLFF	TGCGCCAGCAGTCTTGGCATCCCACGGGCTAATGAAAAACTGTTTTTT
.	medium-sized	TRBV3-1	TRBJ1-1	CASRGGAPSGPVTSFNTEAFF	TGTGCCAGCAGGGGGGGGGCCCCGAGTGGCCCTGTGACATCTTTCAACACTGAAGCTTTCTTT
.	many	TRBV7-8	TRBJ1-5	CASSLASGGVSNQPQHF	TGTGCCAGCAGCTTAGCGTCGGGGGGGGTTAGCAATCAGCCCCAGCATTTT
.	.	TRBV3-1	TRBJ1-1	CASSHGLLNTEAFF	TGTGCCAGCAGCCACGGACTCCTGAACACTGAAGCTTTCTTT